Following are 15 T cell receptor beta chains from one sample sequenced in a study of T-cell reconstitution after alpha-beta-depleted transplantation in children. Unique molecular identifiers were incorporated into the prepared TCRbeta library. MiXCR, run by TCRdb on the PCR reads, gives a single entry per CDR3 protein. The table has some 490,000 distinct CDR3 sequences, around 13% seen once. Sequenced material: PBMCs from the stem cell graft donor, taken from the stem cell graft. The source of these receptors is a human donor who donated a stem cell graft to a child with combined immunodeficiency.

This clonotype was found a few times. CDR3 sequence reads: CASSQGLTGDQPQHF. Here the CDR3 DNA reads TGCGCCAGCAGCCAAGGTCTGACAGGGGATCAGCCCCAGCATTTT. The chain has TRBV4-3 and TRBJ1-5; TRBD1 matches 8 bases. The CDR3 runs 15 residues. V was clipped by 1 base and J by 5 bases; unmatched bases: 4. Germline CDR1 is LGHNA and CDR2 is YSLEER.

The chain couples TRBV7-3 to TRBJ2-3; TRBD2 agrees at 14 bases. The CDR3 is 16 residues long. The junction had 4 bases not matched to a gene; V was cut back by 4 bases and J by 4 bases. The V gene's germline CDR1 is SGHTA and CDR2 FQGTGA. The CDR3 sequence: CASSSGLAGGPDTQYF. The CDR3 coding sequence is TGTGCCAGCAGCTCCGGACTAGCGGGAGGCCCAGATACGCAGTATTTT.

In this sample, this clonotype turned up many times. The rearrangement joins TRBV27 to TRBJ2-7; D unclear. Trimming shortened V by 3 bases and J by 0 bases, and 6 bases separated the two germline ends. Germline loops: CDR1 MNHEY, CDR2 SMNVEV (reference sequence). This CDR3 comprises 13 residues. This CDR3 is CASSLTHSYEQYF. CDR3 bases: TGTGCCAGCAGTTTGACACACTCCTACGAGCAGTACTTC.

This chain uses TRBV20-1 with TRBJ2-7; 9 bases are a match to TRBD2. CDR1 and CDR2 (germline): DFQATT, SNEGSKA (reference sequence). The trim removed 1 base at V and 0 bases at J, leaving 7 bases unmatched. The CDR3 has 16 residues. In nucleotides, the CDR3 is TGCAGTGCTAGAGGGCCAGCGGGAGGAAGCTCCTACGAGCAGTACTTC. Residues: CSARGPAGGSSYEQYF.

This clonotype was seen once. The rearrangement links TRBV29-1 to TRBJ2-7; weak D call: TRBD1 (6 bases). Germline loops: CDR1 SQVTM, CDR2 ANQGSEA. Between the trimmed V and J ends, which lost 0 bases and 3 bases, there was a span of 15 bases. There are 15 residues in the CDR3. CDR3 sequence reads: CSVEDRGVRGYEQYF. The DNA of the CDR3 is TGCAGCGTTGAAGATCGGGGTGTCAGGGGCTACGAGCAGTACTTC.

This clonotype was observed a handful of times. The V and J genes are TRBV7-2 and TRBJ2-1, with a tentative D call TRBD1 (5 bases). Trimming left V 7 bases short and J 6 bases short, with 19 bases between. The germline gives CDR1 SGHTA, CDR2 FQGNSA. CDR3 length: 15 residues. CDR3: CASNRIRASTNEQFF. DNA of the CDR3: TGTGCCAGCAACCGAATCAGGGCCTCCACCAATGAGCAGTTCTTC.

This clonotype was recorded many times. The gene calls are TRBV12-3 or TRBV12-4 and TRBJ2-2; D gene ambiguous. With 8 bases removed from V and 3 bases from J, the gap between germline ends came to 7 bases. CDR3 length: 12 amino acids. Written as DNA, the CDR3 is TGTGCCAGCTTACCGGACACCGGGGAGCTGTTTTTT. The encoded protein is CASLPDTGELFF.

The chain is built from TRBV5-1 and TRBJ2-7; TRBD1 might be the D (6 bases). V was pared by 0 bases and J by 1 base, with 14 bases between. The CDR3 consists of 16 residues. Germline-derived CDR1 and CDR2 are SGHRS and YFSETQ. CDR3 sequence reads: CASSLARGGRSYEQYF. The CDR3 region has the DNA TGCGCCAGCAGCTTGGCCAGAGGGGGAAGGTCCTACGAGCAGTACTTC. Full variable domain (outside the CDR3, taken from reference TRBV5-1 and TRBJ2-7): KAGVTQTPRYLIKTRGQQVTLSCSPISGHRSVSWYQQTPGQGLQFLFEYFSETQRNKGNFPGRFSGRQFSNSRSEMNVSTLELGDSALYLCASSLARGGRSYEQYFGPGTRLTVT.

The chain has TRBV6-2 or TRBV6-3 and TRBJ1-2; D remains unclear. Trimming pared 10 bases from V and 8 bases from J, leaving 17 bases between. CDR1 MNHEY and CDR2 SVGEGT come from the germline V gene. The CDR3 is 12 residues long. The CDR3 region is CANRTGSVGYTF. The CDR3 DNA follows: TGTGCCAACCGGACCGGTTCGGTGGGCTACACCTTC.

The rearrangement links TRBV5-1 to TRBJ2-6, with a possible D match to TRBD2 (6 bases). Germline V CDR1 and CDR2: SGHRS, YFSETQ. Trimming removed 1 base at V and 7 bases at J, with 18 bases between. The CDR3 runs to 17 residues. The CDR3 bases are TGCGCCAGCAGCTTGTGGAGGGGTCAGACGCGTGCCAACGTCCTGACTTTC. It encodes CASSLWRGQTRANVLTF.

The J gene is TRBJ2-1, the V gene TRBV28; D unresolved. The CDR3 extends over 12 amino acids. The germline CDR1 and CDR2 sequences are MDHEN and SYDVKM. The V and J ends lost 7 bases and 10 bases respectively, with 14 bases between them. The CDR3 sequence: CASIGRNLEQFF. CDR3 nucleotide sequence: TGTGCCAGCATTGGCCGGAATCTCGAGCAGTTCTTC.

V is TRBV6-5 and J is TRBJ1-4; 9 positions match TRBD1. V shed 2 bases and J 1 base; nucleotides not matched to a gene: 2. CDR3 length: 16 amino acids. The germline gives CDR1 MNHEY, CDR2 SVGAGI. CDR3 DNA sequence: TGTGCCAGCAGTTACGGACAGGGGCTAACTAATGAAAAACTGTTTTTT. Translation: CASSYGQGLTNEKLFF.

The rearrangement joins TRBV6-5 to TRBJ1-1, with 7 positions matching TRBD1. The V gene end was trimmed by 2 bases and the J gene end by 3 bases; junction bases not matched to a gene: 9. The CDR3 is 16 residues long. Germline lookup yields CDR1 MNHEY and CDR2 SVGAGI. The CDR3 sequence: CASSYNVRGLDTEAFF. Written as DNA, the CDR3 is TGTGCCAGCAGTTACAATGTCAGGGGGTTGGACACTGAAGCTTTCTTT.

The rearrangement links TRBV5-1 to TRBJ1-2; 10 bases agree with TRBD1. Germline V gene sequence: CDR1 SGHRS, CDR2 YFSETQ. V dropped 5 bases and J dropped 6; count of bases not matched to a gene: 13. CDR3 length: 16 residues. Written as DNA, the CDR3 is TGCGCCAGCAGATTAAACCGGGACAGGGGACGTAATGGCTACACCTTC. Its protein product is CASRLNRDRGRNGYTF.

In this sample, this clonotype turned up many times. The CDR3, as DNA: TGCGCCAGCGCGGTAGCGGGAGGGACAGATACGCAGTATTTT. Amino acid sequence: CASAVAGGTDTQYF. The rearrangement joins TRBV4-1 to TRBJ2-3; 11 nucleotides agree with TRBD2. Germline CDR1 and CDR2: MGHRA and YSYEKL. Germline trimming cut 8 bases from V and 3 bases from J; bases unmatched to any gene: 4. There are 14 residues in the CDR3.